This T cell receptor (beta chain) originates from a study of T-cell reconstitution after alpha-beta-depleted transplantation in children. The authors prepared the TCRbeta library with unique molecular identifiers. TCRdb analysed the PCR reads with MiXCR anew, one entry per CDR3 protein. The data show about 540,000 distinct CDR3 sequences, with around 20% seen just once and 3.3% held by the top ten. In its sample, this clonotype was seen a few times. The CDR3 totals 17 residues. CDR1 is SQVTM, CDR2 ANQGSEA, per germline. V was clipped by 1 base and J by 0 bases; unmatched bases: 10. The genes are TRBV29-1 and TRBJ2-7; 9 positions match TRBD2. The source was PBMCs from the stem cell graft donor, collected from the stem cell graft. The receptor was derived from a human donor who donated a stem cell graft to a child with acute lymphoblastic leukemia. CDR3 bases: TGCAGCGTTGAAGTCTGGGCCAGCGGGAGGCCCTCCTACGAGCAGTACTTC. As protein: CSVEVWASGRPSYEQYF.